This entry lists 2 T cell receptor beta chains sequenced from one sample in a study of shared clonotypes between healthy human individuals. The data were produced by immunoSEQ multiplex PCR, yet TCRdb's version contains in-frame clones alone and is incomplete. Of over a million clones in the sample, more than 95% were seen once. The sample was naive CD4+ T cells sorted from blood. Subset in this sample: CD45RA+ positively selected. The receptor source for this set is a man aged 30-40 years in good health.

The CDR3: CASSDPNWGQETQYF. The CDR3 nucleotides are TGTGCCAGCAGTGACCCTAACTGGGGGCAAGAGACCCAGTACTTC. V gene TRBV25-1 combines with J gene TRBJ2-5; possibly TRBD1 or TRBD2 for D (5 bases each). This CDR3 comprises 15 residues. Germline assignment: CDR1 MGHDK and CDR2 SYGVNS. Trimming took 3 bases from V and 2 from J, leaving 13 bases between them.

This clone was detected only once. The chain uses TRBV9 and TRBJ2-7, with 7 bases identical to TRBD2. With V trimmed by 0 bases and J by 1 base, 4 bases remained unmatched. This CDR3 comprises 15 residues. CDR1 and CDR2 from the germline V gene are SGDLS and YYNGEE. The DNA of the CDR3 is TGTGCCAGCAGCGTAGAGGTTAGCGGGTCCTACGAGCAGTACTTC. This translates into CASSVEVSGSYEQYF. Based on the CDR3 plus reference TRBV9 and TRBJ2-7, the full variable domain is DSGVTQTPKHLITATGQRVTLRCSPRSGDLSVYWYQQSLDQGLQFLIQYYNGEERAKGNILERFSAQQFPDLHSELNLSSLELGDSALYFCASSVEVSGSYEQYFGPGTRLTVT.